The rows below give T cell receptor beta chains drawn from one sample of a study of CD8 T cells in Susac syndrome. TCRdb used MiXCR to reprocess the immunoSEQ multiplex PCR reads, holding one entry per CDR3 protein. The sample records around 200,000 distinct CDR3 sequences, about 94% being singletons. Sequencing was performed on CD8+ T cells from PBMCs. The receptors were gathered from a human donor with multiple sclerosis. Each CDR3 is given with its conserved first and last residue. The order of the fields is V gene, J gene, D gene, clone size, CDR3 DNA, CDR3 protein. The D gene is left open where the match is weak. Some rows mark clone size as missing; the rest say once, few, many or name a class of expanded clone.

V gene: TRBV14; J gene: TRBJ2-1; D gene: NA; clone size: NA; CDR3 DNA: TGTGCCAGCAGCCAAGAGGGAACCGGGGCCAGCAATGAGCAGTTCTTC; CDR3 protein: CASSQEGTGASNEQFF
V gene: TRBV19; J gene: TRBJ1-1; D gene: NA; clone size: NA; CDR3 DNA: TGTGCCAGTAGTAGGAGTCGGAACACTGAAGCTTTCTTT; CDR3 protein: CASSRSRNTEAFF
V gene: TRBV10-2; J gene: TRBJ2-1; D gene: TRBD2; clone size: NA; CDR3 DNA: TGCGCCAGCAGCGGGAGCGGGAGCTCCTACAATGAGCAGTTCTTC; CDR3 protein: CASSGSGSSYNEQFF
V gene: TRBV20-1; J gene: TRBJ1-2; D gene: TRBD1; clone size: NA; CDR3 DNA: TGCAGTGCGCATGGGACAGGGGCCCACTATGGCTACACCTTC; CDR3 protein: CSAHGTGAHYGYTF
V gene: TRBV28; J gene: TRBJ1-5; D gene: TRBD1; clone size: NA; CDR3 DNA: TGTGCCAGCAGTTTTGGGACAGGGGGGCGATATAGCAATCAGCCCCAGCATTTT; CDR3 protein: CASSFGTGGRYSNQPQHF
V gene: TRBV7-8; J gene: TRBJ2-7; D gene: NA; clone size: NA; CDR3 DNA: TGTGCCAGCAGCGAGACTCGGGGGTATGCCTACGAGCAGTACTTC; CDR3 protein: CASSETRGYAYEQYF
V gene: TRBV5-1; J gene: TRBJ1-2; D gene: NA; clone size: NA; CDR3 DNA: TGCGCCAGCCTGGGGGGAGGCGCCTATGGCTACACCTTC; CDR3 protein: CASLGGGAYGYTF
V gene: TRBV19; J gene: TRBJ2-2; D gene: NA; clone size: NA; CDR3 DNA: TGTGCCTCTGAGGGAAGTGGTACCGGGGAGCTGTTTTTT; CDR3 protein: CASEGSGTGELFF
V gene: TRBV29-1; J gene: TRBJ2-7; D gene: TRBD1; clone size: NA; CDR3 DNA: TGCAGCGTTGAAGAGGCCGGGACAGGCTCCTACGAGCAGTACTTC; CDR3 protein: CSVEEAGTGSYEQYF
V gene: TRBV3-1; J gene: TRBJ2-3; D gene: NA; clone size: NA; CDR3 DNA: TGTGCCAGCAGCCCGAAGGGCGGTACGCAGTATTTT; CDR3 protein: CASSPKGGTQYF
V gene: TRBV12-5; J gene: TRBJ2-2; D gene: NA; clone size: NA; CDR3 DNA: TGTGCTAGTGGGGGGACCCCGGGGGCCGGGGAGCTGTTTTTT; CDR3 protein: CASGGTPGAGELFF
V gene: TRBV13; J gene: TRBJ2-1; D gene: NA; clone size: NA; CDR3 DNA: TGTGCCAGCACCTTGTACCGCGCCGGGGAGCAGTTCTTC; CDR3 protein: CASTLYRAGEQFF
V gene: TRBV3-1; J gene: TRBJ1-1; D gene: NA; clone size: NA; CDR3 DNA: TGTGCCAGCAGCCCGCTGTGGCAGGGTAACACTGAAGCTTTCTTT; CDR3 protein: CASSPLWQGNTEAFF
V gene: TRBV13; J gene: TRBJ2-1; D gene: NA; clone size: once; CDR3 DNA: TGCGCCAGCAGCCCAGCGGTTTCATACAATGAGCAGTTCTTC; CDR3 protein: CASSPAVSYNEQFF
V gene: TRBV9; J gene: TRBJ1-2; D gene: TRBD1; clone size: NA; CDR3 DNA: TGTGCCAGCAGCGTAGCCCTCCAAGACAGGGGAGATGGCTACACCTTC; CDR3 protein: CASSVALQDRGDGYTF
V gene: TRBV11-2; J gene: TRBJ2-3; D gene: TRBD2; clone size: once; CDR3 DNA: TGTGCCAGCAGCTTAGGCACGGGGCAGGGACTAGTTGCAGATACGCAGTATTTT; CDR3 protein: CASSLGTGQGLVADTQYF
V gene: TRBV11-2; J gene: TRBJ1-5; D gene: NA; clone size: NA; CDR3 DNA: TGTGCCAGCAGCTCCCCTAATCAGCCCCAGCATTTT; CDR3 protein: CASSSPNQPQHF
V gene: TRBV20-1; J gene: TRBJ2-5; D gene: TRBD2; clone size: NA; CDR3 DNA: TGCAGTGCTAGAGGCCGAGCGGGAAAAAGGGAGACCCAGTACTTC; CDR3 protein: CSARGRAGKRETQYF
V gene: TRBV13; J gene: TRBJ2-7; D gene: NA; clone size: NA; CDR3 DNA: TGTGCCAGCAGCTCCCGCGGCGGATCCTACGAGCAGTACTTC; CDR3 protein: CASSSRGGSYEQYF
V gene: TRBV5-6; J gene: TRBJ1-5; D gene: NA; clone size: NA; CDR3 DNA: TGTGCCAGCAGCTTGAGTTACGGGCCCCAGCATTTT; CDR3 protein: CASSLSYGPQHF
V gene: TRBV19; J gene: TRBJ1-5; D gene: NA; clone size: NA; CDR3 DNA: TGTGCCAGTAGTATACAGGGAATTCATCAGCCCCAGCATTTT; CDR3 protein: CASSIQGIHQPQHF
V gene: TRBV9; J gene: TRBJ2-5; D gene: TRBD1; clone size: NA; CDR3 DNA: TGTGCCAGCAGCGGGCGACAGGGAATTTCAGAGACCCAGTACTTC; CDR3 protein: CASSGRQGISETQYF